The 24 T cell receptor beta chains below were found in one sample sequenced in a study of cytomegalovirus exposure and HLA in healthy donors. PCR used 60 Vbeta primers and 13 Jbeta primers. Profiling relied on immunoSEQ multiplex PCR, and the TCRdb table lists in-frame clones only, not all of them. This table holds a few hundred thousand clones, roughly 91% found once. The sample consisted of PBMCs. The source is a girl aged 2 to 10 in good health and CMV-seronegative.

V is TRBV2 and J is TRBJ2-1; a possible D gene is TRBD1 (6 bases). This CDR3 spans 10 amino acids. CDR1 SNHLY and CDR2 FYNNEI come from the germline V gene. The ends were cut back, 6 bases at V and 15 bases at J, with 12 bases in the middle. The CDR3, as DNA: TGTGCCAGCAGATTCCAGGGGCCGTTCTTC. It specifies CASRFQGPFF.

This chain links TRBV27 with TRBJ2-7; perhaps TRBD1 as D (6 bases). Germline V CDR1 and CDR2: MNHEY, SMNVEV (reference sequence). The CDR3 is made up of 16 amino acids. Trimming stripped 7 bases from V and 2 bases from J, with 21 bases between. CDR3 nucleotides: TGTGCCAGCATAGGGGCCCTCGGGACAAAACCCTACGAGCAGTACTTC. It yields the protein CASIGALGTKPYEQYF.

The V gene is TRBV5-6, the J gene TRBJ2-7, with 12 bases that match TRBD1. The CDR3 loop spans 14 amino acids. Losses at the gene ends were 2 bases for V and 6 bases for J; bases not matched to a gene: 3. Per germline, CDR1 SGHDT and CDR2 YYEEEE. CDR3 residues: CASSFRGQGAEQYF. The CDR3 region has the DNA TGTGCCAGCAGCTTTAGGGGACAGGGGGCCGAGCAGTACTTC.

The chain combines TRBV4-2 with TRBJ2-3, with D perhaps matching TRBD2 (7 bases). Germline V gives CDR1 LGHNA, CDR2 YNFKEQ. V was shortened by 2 bases and J by 3 bases, with 15 bases between the two germline ends. The CDR3 consists of 16 residues. CDR3 sequence (DNA): TGTGCCAGCAGCCAAATGTTAGGGGGGGGTACAGATACGCAGTATTTT. Translated, it gives CASSQMLGGGTDTQYF.

This chain uses TRBV5-4 with TRBJ2-7, with TRBD2 matching over 7 bases. Germline values: CDR1 SGHNT, CDR2 YYREEE (reference sequence). V was pared by 6 bases and J by 6 bases, with 15 bases of the junction left unmatched. The CDR3 consists of 15 residues. CDR3: CASTRPGGRVTEQYF. CDR3 coding DNA: TGTGCCAGCACCCGCCCGGGAGGCAGGGTTACCGAGCAGTACTTC.

The V gene is TRBV9, the J gene TRBJ1-6; tentatively, D is TRBD1 (6 bases). The CDR3 extends over 15 amino acids. CDR1 is SGDLS and CDR2 is YYNGEE in the germline V gene. V was clipped by 3 bases and J by 7 bases, with 14 bases between them. The CDR3 region is CASSDTDSNNSPLHF. In DNA form, the CDR3 reads TGTGCCAGCAGCGATACGGACAGTAACAATTCACCCCTCCACTTT.

The gene calls are TRBV9 and TRBJ2-5; D is perhaps TRBD1 (5 bases). CDR3 length: 15 residues. V dropped 4 bases and J dropped 9 bases, with 22 bases sitting between them. CDR1 and CDR2 from the germline V gene are SGDLS and YYNGEE. The DNA for the CDR3 is TGTGCCAGCAGCCCACAACAGGTGTCTCTAGGGGCCCAGTACTTC. Encoded protein: CASSPQQVSLGAQYF.

The gene calls are TRBV18 and TRBJ2-5; no definite D call. Germline V gives CDR1 KGHSH, CDR2 LQKENI. V was shortened by 1 base and J by 5 bases, with 11 bases between the two germline ends. CDR3 length: 14 residues. The chain's CDR3 is CASSPHPAGETQYF. The CDR3 nucleotides are TGTGCCAGCTCACCACACCCCGCCGGGGAGACCCAGTACTTC.

This chain uses TRBV5-6 with TRBJ1-2; D unclear. CDR1 is SGHDT and CDR2 is YYEEEE in the germline V gene. The CDR3 sequence is 13 residues long. Trimming pared 4 bases from V and 2 bases from J, leaving 9 bases between. In DNA, the CDR3 is TGTGCCAGCAGCCCTCAGGTGAACTATGGCTACACCTTC. Translated: CASSPQVNYGYTF.

This rearrangement joins TRBV25-1 to TRBJ2-7; 9 nucleotides match TRBD2. From germline, CDR1 is MGHDK and CDR2 SYGVNS. Trimming took 4 bases from V and 4 from J; bases not matched to a gene: 5. The CDR3 covers 14 residues. The CDR3 spells CASSAGTSSYEQYF. The DNA for the CDR3 is TGTGCCAGCAGTGCCGGGACTAGCAGTTACGAGCAGTACTTC.

This sequence joins TRBV5-8 and TRBJ1-1, with D maybe TRBD1 (6 bases). CDR3 size: 15 residues. V gave up 4 bases and J gave up 1 base, with 14 bases separating them. Germline V lookup: CDR1 SGHTS, CDR2 YDEGEE. This CDR3 is CASSGLGGGNTEAFF. The CDR3 coding sequence is TGTGCCAGCAGCGGCCTTGGGGGCGGGAACACTGAAGCTTTCTTT.

This chain connects TRBV2 to TRBJ1-5, with a weak D call TRBD1 (5 bases). V shed 6 bases and J shed 0 bases, with 12 bases lying between them. There are 15 residues in the CDR3. Germline values: CDR1 SNHLY, CDR2 FYNNEI. In DNA form, the CDR3 reads TGTGCCAGCAGATCAGACAGAAATAGCAATCAGCCCCAGCATTTT. It yields the protein CASRSDRNSNQPQHF.

The chain links TRBV7-9 to TRBJ2-3; TRBD1 agrees at 9 bases. Germline V CDR1 and CDR2: SEHNR, FQNEAQ (reference sequence). The V and J ends lost 1 base and 5 bases, in that order; junction bases with no gene match: 7. The CDR3 covers 16 residues. CDR3 sequence: CASSLDGDRAKDTQYF. For the CDR3, the DNA is TGTGCCAGCAGCTTAGATGGGGACAGGGCGAAAGATACGCAGTATTTT.

The genes are TRBV27 and TRBJ2-7; D may be TRBD2 (5 bases). This CDR3 is built from 14 residues. V dropped 0 bases and J dropped 5 bases, with 11 bases sitting between them. Germline V gene data show CDR1 as MNHEY and CDR2 as SMNVEV (reference sequence). The CDR3 DNA reads as TGTGCCAGCAGTTTATCCCAGGCCGGGAACGAGCAGTACTTC. Translating it yields CASSLSQAGNEQYF.

This chain links TRBV6-5 with TRBJ2-4, with TRBD2 as a possible D gene (6 bases). This CDR3 spans 13 amino acids. The ends were cut back, 7 bases at V and 10 bases at J, with 17 bases in the middle. CDR1 and CDR2 (germline): MNHEY, SVGAGI. The CDR3 loop reads CASTPPEGGIQYF. The CDR3 DNA reads as TGTGCCAGCACCCCCCCTGAGGGAGGAATTCAGTACTTC.

This clone was seen only a few times. V usage is TRBV9 and J usage is TRBJ2-1, with TRBD2 as a possible D gene (5 bases). CDR3 size: 13 residues. Germline CDR1 and CDR2: SGDLS and YYNGEE. Between the trimmed V and J ends, which lost 2 bases and 8 bases, there was a span of 11 bases. CDR3 sequence (DNA): TGTGCCAGCAGCGTGGAGGTGCGGGATGAGCAGTTCTTC. Translation gives CASSVEVRDEQFF. Drawing the rest from reference TRBV9 and TRBJ2-1, the complete variable domain is DSGVTQTPKHLITATGQRVTLRCSPRSGDLSVYWYQQSLDQGLQFLIQYYNGEERAKGNILERFSAQQFPDLHSELNLSSLELGDSALYFCASSVEVRDEQFFGPGTRLTVL.

This sequence joins TRBV30 and TRBJ1-4; D is unresolved. Looked up from germline, CDR1 is GTSNPN and CDR2 is SVGIG (reference sequence). This CDR3 region has 16 residues. V was shortened by 2 bases and J by 0 bases, with 13 bases between the two germline ends. The CDR3 loop is CAWSRIREATNEKLFF. DNA for the CDR3: TGTGCCTGGAGTCGGATTCGGGAAGCAACTAATGAAAAACTGTTTTTT.

The rearrangement joins TRBV29-1 to TRBJ2-1; 7 nucleotides line up with TRBD2. Trimming cost V 6 bases and J 3 bases; bases outside gene matches: 11. This CDR3 has 15 residues. Germline CDR1 reads SQVTM; CDR2 reads ANQGSEA. As DNA, the CDR3 is TGCAGCGTGGTTGACCGGACTAGTTACTACAATGAGCAGTTCTTC. It codes for CSVVDRTSYYNEQFF.

The chain combines TRBV6-4 with TRBJ1-2; D perhaps matches TRBD1 (6 bases). V shed 2 bases and J shed 3 bases, with 25 bases lying between them. Germline loops: CDR1 MRHNA, CDR2 SNTAGT. The CDR3 spans 19 residues. CDR3 region: CASSDPEGGNRNLDYGYTF. DNA for the CDR3: TGTGCCAGCAGTGACCCCGAGGGGGGGAACCGAAATTTGGACTATGGCTACACCTTC.

The chain links TRBV7-8 to TRBJ2-1; TRBD2 is a possible D gene (5 bases). The CDR3 totals 16 residues. Trimming took off 0 bases at V and 6 bases at J, with 15 bases between the two ends. Per germline, CDR1 SGHVS and CDR2 FQNEAQ. CDR3 residues: CASSLAWLASANEQFF. The CDR3 nucleotides are TGTGCCAGCAGCTTAGCCTGGCTAGCATCTGCCAATGAGCAGTTCTTC.

The genes are TRBV9 and TRBJ2-3, with D unresolved. The CDR3 loop spans 12 amino acids. CDR1 SGDLS and CDR2 YYNGEE come from the germline V gene. V dropped 3 bases and J dropped 4 bases, with 6 bases sitting between them. CDR3: CASSAGADTQYF. DNA of the CDR3: TGTGCCAGCAGCGCCGGTGCAGATACGCAGTATTTT.

CDR3 loop: CASSSGTGSETQYF. CDR3 nucleotides: TGCGCCAGCAGTTCCGGGACAGGGTCCGAGACCCAGTACTTC. The rearrangement links TRBV5-1 to TRBJ2-5; TRBD1 matches at 9 bases. This CDR3 region has 14 residues. Germline CDR1 and CDR2: SGHRS and YFSETQ. V shed 5 bases, J shed 5 bases, and the junction held 7 bases outside the gene matches.

The chain has TRBV30 and TRBJ2-3, with D perhaps matching TRBD1 (5 bases). Germline values: CDR1 GTSNPN, CDR2 SVGIG (reference sequence). This CDR3 is built from 13 residues. Trimming pared 5 bases from V and 3 bases from J, leaving 12 bases between. CDR3 in amino acids: CAWSGYPTDTQYF. CDR3 sequence (DNA): TGTGCCTGGTCAGGGTACCCTACAGATACGCAGTATTTT.

The V and J genes are TRBV27 and TRBJ1-2, with no clear D. V was clipped by 2 bases and J by 2 bases, with 6 bases between them. This CDR3 is built from 13 residues. The germline gives CDR1 MNHEY, CDR2 SMNVEV (reference sequence). CDR3 in DNA: TGTGCCAGCAGTTTAGCAGGAAACTATGGCTACACCTTC. This sequence encodes CASSLAGNYGYTF.